The 14 T cell receptor beta chains reported below all come from one sample, sequenced in a study of cytomegalovirus exposure and HLA in healthy donors. Amplification used 60 Vbeta primers and 13 Jbeta primers. The table came from immunoSEQ multiplex PCR; TCRdb's copy has only in-frame clones and leaves some out. The sample has 150,000 to 160,000 clones; roughly 74% are singletons. Sequenced input: PBMCs. These TCRs come from a young man in good health and CMV-seronegative.

The chain combines TRBV5-1 with TRBJ1-4; TRBD1 aligns across 9 bases. The CDR3 length is 15 residues. The V segment lost 4 bases and the J segment 5 bases; nucleotides outside the gene matches: 6. Germline V gives CDR1 SGHRS, CDR2 YFSETQ. The CDR3 protein is CASSPGTGRNEKLFF. Here the CDR3 DNA reads TGCGCCAGCAGCCCTGGGACAGGGCGGAATGAAAAACTGTTTTTT.

V usage is TRBV29-1 and J usage is TRBJ1-1; D unclear. CDR1 and CDR2 from the germline V gene are SQVTM and ANQGSEA. The V end lost 4 bases, the J end lost 1 base, and 10 bases lay between the germline ends. This CDR3 is built from 13 residues. CDR3 in DNA: TGCAGCGTTGGATGGGAGGGGAACACTGAAGCTTTCTTT. It is translated as CSVGWEGNTEAFF.

V and J are TRBV6-1 and TRBJ1-5; D possibly corresponds to TRBD1 (5 bases). V was shortened by 10 bases and J by 6 bases, with 16 bases between the two germline ends. CDR1 and CDR2 (germline): MNHNS, SASEGT. The CDR3 consists of 13 residues. The CDR3 reads CATSLTRGQPQHF. CDR3 in DNA: TGTGCCACCTCCCTCACAAGGGGTCAGCCCCAGCATTTT.

The chain carries TRBV6-4 and TRBJ2-3, with TRBD2 matching 11 bases. This CDR3 comprises 15 residues. Germline V gene lookup returns CDR1 MRHNA and CDR2 SNTAGT. The V gene end was trimmed by 5 bases and the J gene end by 0 bases; junction bases not matched to a gene: 1. CDR3 sequence (DNA): TGTGCCAGCAGTCCTAGCGGGGGGAGCACAGATACGCAGTATTTT. This sequence encodes CASSPSGGSTDTQYF.

The J gene is TRBJ2-7, the V gene TRBV28, with a possible D match to TRBD2 (6 bases). Trimming left V 1 base short and J 5 bases short, with 9 bases between. The CDR3 is 13 amino acids. CDR1 is MDHEN and CDR2 is SYDVKM in the germline V gene. The CDR3 region is CASSLFPGDEQYV. DNA of the CDR3: TGTGCCAGCAGTTTATTCCCGGGGGACGAGCAGTACGTC.

The table lists this clone with a few counts. This chain joins TRBV19 and TRBJ1-3; unclear D gene. V was shortened by 5 bases and J by 8 bases, with 10 bases between the two germline ends. The CDR3 has 12 residues. Germline V gives CDR1 LNHDA, CDR2 SQIVND (reference sequence). CDR3 coding DNA: TGTGCCAGTAGTCCGGGTAGAGACACCATATATTTT. Its translation: CASSPGRDTIYF.

The chain carries TRBV2 and TRBJ2-2; 10 bases match TRBD2. The CDR3 is 14 amino acids. The ends lost 8 bases at V and 6 bases at J; junction bases unmatched: 6. Germline V CDR1 and CDR2: SNHLY, FYNNEI. This chain's CDR3 is CASRGLAGAGELFF. The CDR3 DNA reads as TGTGCCAGCCGCGGGCTAGCGGGGGCCGGGGAGCTGTTTTTT.

The chain uses TRBV6-5 and TRBJ2-7; the D gene is possibly TRBD2 (6 bases). Trimming removed 0 bases from V and 0 bases from J, with 12 bases in between. CDR1 MNHEY and CDR2 SVGAGI come from the germline V gene. The CDR3 consists of 16 residues. The DNA for the CDR3 is TGTGCCAGCAGTTACTCGAAGGAGGGGAGCTCCTACGAGCAGTACTTC. This encodes CASSYSKEGSSYEQYF.

In DNA, the CDR3 is TGTGCCAGCAGCCCTACAGGGGGCAAGGGCAGTCAGTACTTC. Residues: CASSPTGGKGSQYF. The chain is built from TRBV6-5 and TRBJ2-4; the match to TRBD1 covers 9 bases. The CDR3 has 14 residues. Germline V CDR1 and CDR2: MNHEY, SVGAGI. V gave up 6 bases and J gave up 12 bases; unmatched junction bases: 12.

The sample holds a few counts of this clone. The rearrangement joins TRBV27 to TRBJ2-7; TRBD1 matches at 8 bases. The CDR3 consists of 15 residues. Trimming took 2 bases from V and 4 from J; bases not matched to a gene: 7. Germline V gene data show CDR1 as MNHEY and CDR2 as SMNVEV (reference sequence). In nucleotides, the CDR3 is TGTGCCAGCAGTTTAGGGACAGGCGGAGTTTACGAGCAGTACTTC. It specifies CASSLGTGGVYEQYF.

The chain recombines TRBV30 with TRBJ2-7, with 7 nucleotides matching TRBD2. The ends lost 3 bases at V and 2 bases at J; junction bases unmatched: 1. The CDR3 has 12 amino acids. The germline V gene encodes CDR1 GTSNPN and CDR2 SVGIG (reference sequence). The CDR3 reads CAWRGGAYEQYF. DNA of the CDR3: TGTGCCTGGAGGGGGGGGGCCTACGAGCAGTACTTC.

The table lists this clone with a few counts. Compared with germline, one end of the junction differs, possibly owing to a read error. The rearrangement links TRBV5-4 to TRBJ2-6; the D gene is possibly TRBD1 (5 bases). Germline-derived CDR1 and CDR2 are SGHNT and YYREEE (reference sequence). The CDR3 covers 15 residues. CDR3 sequence (DNA): TGTGCCAGCAGCTTGGGAGGAGCTGGGGCCAACGGCCTGACTTTC. Translated, it gives CASSLGGAGANGLTF.

The rearrangement uses TRBV10-1 and TRBJ2-1; D ambiguous. The CDR3 extends over 15 amino acids. Trimming left V 3 bases short and J 0 bases short, with 9 bases between. Germline CDR1 WNHNN, CDR2 SYGVQD (reference sequence). The CDR3 DNA sequence: TGCGCCAGCAGTGATGGGCCGAGCTCCTACAATGAGCAGTTCTTC. This codes for CASSDGPSSYNEQFF.

The J gene is TRBJ1-1, the V gene TRBV30; D gene unclear. V lost 0 bases to trimming and J lost 4 bases, with 12 bases between them. CDR3 length: 14 amino acids. Germline lookup yields CDR1 GTSNPN and CDR2 SVGIG (reference sequence). CDR3 coding DNA: TGTGCCTGGAGTGTAGGTGTCCCGGGCACTGAAGCTTTCTTT. It specifies CAWSVGVPGTEAFF.